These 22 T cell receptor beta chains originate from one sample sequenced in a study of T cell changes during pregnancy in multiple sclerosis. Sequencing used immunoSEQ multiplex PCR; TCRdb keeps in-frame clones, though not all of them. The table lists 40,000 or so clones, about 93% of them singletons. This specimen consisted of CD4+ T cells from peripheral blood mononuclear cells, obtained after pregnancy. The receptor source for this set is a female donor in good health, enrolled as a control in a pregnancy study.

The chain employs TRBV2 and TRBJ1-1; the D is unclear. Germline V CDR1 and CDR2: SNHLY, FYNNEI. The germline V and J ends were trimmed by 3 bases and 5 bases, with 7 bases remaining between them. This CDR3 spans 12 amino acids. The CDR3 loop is CASSERDTEAFF. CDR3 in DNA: TGTGCCAGCAGTGAGCGGGATACTGAAGCTTTCTTT.

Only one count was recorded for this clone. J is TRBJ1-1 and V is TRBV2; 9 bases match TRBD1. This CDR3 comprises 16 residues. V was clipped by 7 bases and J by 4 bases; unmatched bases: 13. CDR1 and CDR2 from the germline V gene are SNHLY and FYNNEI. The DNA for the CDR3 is TGTGCCAGCAAAAAGGGGACAGGGACGCTTCGCACTGAAGCTTTCTTT. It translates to CASKKGTGTLRTEAFF.

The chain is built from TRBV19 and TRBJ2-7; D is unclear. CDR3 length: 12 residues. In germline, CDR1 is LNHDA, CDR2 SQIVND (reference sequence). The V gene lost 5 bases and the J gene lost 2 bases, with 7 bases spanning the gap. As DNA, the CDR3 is TGTGCCAGTAGTCCCGACACCTACGAGCAGTACTTC. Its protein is CASSPDTYEQYF.

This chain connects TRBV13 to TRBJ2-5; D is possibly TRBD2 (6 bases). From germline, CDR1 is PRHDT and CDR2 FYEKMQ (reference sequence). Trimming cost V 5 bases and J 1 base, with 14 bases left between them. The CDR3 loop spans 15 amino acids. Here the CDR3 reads CASSPGGPTQETQYF. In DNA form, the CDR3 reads TGTGCCAGCAGCCCCGGGGGACCGACCCAAGAGACCCAGTACTTC.

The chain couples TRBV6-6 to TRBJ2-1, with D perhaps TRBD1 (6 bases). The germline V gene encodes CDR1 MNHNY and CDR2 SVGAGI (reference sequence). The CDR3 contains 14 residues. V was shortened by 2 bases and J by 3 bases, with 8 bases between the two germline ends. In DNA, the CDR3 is TGTGCCAGCAGTTACCAGGGGAGCTACAATGAGCAGTTCTTC. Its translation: CASSYQGSYNEQFF.

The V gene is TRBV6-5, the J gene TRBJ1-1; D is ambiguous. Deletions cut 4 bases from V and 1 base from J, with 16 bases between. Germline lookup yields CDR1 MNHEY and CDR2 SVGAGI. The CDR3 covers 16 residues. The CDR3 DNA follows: TGTGCCAGCAGTTCACTTATGGGCCGGAAGAACACTGAAGCTTTCTTT. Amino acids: CASSSLMGRKNTEAFF.

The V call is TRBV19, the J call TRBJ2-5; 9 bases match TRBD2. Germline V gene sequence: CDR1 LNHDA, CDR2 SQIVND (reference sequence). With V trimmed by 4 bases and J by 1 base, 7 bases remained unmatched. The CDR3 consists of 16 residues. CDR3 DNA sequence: TGTGCCAGTAGTACTGGGCTAGCGGGGTTCCAAGAGACCCAGTACTTC. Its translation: CASSTGLAGFQETQYF.

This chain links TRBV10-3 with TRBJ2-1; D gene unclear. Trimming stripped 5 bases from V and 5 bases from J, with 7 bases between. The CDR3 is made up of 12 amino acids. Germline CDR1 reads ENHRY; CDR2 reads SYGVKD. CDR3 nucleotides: TGTGCCATCAGTTCAACTAACAATGAGCAGTTCTTC. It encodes CAISSTNNEQFF.

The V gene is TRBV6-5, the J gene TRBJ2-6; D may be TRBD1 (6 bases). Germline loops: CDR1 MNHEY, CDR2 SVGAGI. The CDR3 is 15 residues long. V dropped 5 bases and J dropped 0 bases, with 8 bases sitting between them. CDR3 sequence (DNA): TGTGCCAGCAGTAAACAGGGCTCTGGGGCCAACGTCCTGACTTTC. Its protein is CASSKQGSGANVLTF.

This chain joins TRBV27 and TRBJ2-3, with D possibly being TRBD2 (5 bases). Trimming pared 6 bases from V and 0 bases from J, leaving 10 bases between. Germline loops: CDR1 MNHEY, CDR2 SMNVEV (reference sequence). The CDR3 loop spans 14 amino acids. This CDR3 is CASSVAFSTDTQYF. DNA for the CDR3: TGTGCCAGCAGCGTAGCGTTTAGCACAGATACGCAGTATTTT.

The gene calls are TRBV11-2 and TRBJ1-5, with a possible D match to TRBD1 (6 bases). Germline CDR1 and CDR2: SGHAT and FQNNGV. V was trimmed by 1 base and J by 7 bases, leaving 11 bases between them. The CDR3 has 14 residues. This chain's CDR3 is CASSLGGGCQPQHF. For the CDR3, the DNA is TGTGCCAGCAGCTTAGGAGGGGGATGCCAGCCCCAGCATTTT.

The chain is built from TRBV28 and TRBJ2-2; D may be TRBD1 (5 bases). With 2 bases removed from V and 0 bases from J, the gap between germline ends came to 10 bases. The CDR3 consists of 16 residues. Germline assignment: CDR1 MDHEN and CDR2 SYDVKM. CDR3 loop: CASSLEAGTNTGELFF. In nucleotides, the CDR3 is TGTGCCAGCAGTTTAGAAGCAGGGACGAACACCGGGGAGCTGTTTTTT.

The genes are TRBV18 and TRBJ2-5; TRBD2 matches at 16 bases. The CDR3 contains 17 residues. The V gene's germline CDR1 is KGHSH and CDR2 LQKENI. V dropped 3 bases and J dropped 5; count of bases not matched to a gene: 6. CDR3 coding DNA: TGTGCCAGCTCACCGGGGACTAGCGGGAGGGCCGCGGAGACCCAGTACTTC. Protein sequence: CASSPGTSGRAAETQYF.

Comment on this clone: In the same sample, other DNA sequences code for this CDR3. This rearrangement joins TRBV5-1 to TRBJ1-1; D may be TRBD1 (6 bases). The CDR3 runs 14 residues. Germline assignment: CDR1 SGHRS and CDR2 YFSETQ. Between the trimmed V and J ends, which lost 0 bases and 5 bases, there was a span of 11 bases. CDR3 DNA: TGCGCCAGCAGCTTGGCACAGGGTGGAACTGAAGCTTTCTTT. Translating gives CASSLAQGGTEAFF.

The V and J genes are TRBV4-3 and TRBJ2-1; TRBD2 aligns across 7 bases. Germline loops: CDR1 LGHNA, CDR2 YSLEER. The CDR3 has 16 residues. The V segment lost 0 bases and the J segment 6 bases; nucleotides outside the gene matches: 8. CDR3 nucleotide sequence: TGCGCCAGCAGCCAAGATGGGCTAGCGGAGAGCAATGAGCAGTTCTTC. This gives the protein CASSQDGLAESNEQFF.

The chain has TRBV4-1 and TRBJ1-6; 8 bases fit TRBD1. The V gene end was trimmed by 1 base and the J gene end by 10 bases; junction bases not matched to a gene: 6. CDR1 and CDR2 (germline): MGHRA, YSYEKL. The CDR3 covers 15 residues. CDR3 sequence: CASSQAGQGGSPLHF. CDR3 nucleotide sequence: TGCGCCAGCAGCCAAGCAGGACAGGGAGGCTCACCCCTCCACTTT.

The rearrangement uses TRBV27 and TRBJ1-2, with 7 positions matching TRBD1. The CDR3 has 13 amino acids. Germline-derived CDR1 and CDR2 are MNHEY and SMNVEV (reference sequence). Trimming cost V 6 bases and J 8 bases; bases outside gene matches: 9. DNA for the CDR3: TGTGCCAGCAGGGATAGGGACAGTTTGGGCTACACCTTC. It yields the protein CASRDRDSLGYTF.

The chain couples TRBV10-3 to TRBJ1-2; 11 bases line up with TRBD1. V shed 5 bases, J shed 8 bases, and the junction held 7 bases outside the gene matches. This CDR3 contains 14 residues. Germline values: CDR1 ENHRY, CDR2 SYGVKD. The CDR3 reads CAISPWTGGSGYTF. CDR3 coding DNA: TGTGCCATCAGTCCCTGGACAGGGGGCAGCGGCTACACCTTC.

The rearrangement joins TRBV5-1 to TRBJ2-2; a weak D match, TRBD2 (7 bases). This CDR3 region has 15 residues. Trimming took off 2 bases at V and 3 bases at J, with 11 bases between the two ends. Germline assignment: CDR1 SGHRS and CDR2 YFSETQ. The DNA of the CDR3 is TGCGCCAGCAGCTTCGGGGGGCAGGACACCGGGGAGCTGTTTTTT. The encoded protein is CASSFGGQDTGELFF.

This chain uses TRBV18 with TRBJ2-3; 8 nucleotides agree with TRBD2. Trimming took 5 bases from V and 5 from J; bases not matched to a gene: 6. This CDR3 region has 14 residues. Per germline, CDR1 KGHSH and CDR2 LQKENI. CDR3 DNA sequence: TGTGCCAGCTCAACCCAGCGGGGGATAGATACGCAGTATTTT. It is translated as CASSTQRGIDTQYF.

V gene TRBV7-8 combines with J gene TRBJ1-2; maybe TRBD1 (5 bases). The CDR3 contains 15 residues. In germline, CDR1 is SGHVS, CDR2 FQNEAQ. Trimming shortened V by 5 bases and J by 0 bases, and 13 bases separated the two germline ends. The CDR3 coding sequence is TGTGCCAGCAGCCTCCGGGACTCAGCTAACTATGGCTACACCTTC. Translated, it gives CASSLRDSANYGYTF.

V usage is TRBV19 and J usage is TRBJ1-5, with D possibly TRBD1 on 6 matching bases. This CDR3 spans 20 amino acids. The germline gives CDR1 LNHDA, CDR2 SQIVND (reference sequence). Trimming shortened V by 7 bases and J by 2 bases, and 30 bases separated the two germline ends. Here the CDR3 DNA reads TGTGCCAGTACCCTTATAGGGGGGGGTCCGGGAAGCCAGGGCAATCAGCCCCAGCATTTT. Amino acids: CASTLIGGGPGSQGNQPQHF.